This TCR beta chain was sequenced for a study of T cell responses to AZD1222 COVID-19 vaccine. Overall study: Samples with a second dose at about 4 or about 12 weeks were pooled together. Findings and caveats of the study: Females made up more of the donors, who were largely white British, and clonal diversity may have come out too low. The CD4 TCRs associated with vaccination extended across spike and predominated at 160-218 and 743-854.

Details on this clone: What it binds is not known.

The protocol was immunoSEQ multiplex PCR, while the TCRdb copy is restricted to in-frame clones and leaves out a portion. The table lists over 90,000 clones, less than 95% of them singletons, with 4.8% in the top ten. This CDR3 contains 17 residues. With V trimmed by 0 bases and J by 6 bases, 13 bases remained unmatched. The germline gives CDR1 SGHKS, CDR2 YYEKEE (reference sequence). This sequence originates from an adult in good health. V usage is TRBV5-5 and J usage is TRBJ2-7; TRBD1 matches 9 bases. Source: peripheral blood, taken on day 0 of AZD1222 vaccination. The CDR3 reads CASSLAPSRDRDREQYF. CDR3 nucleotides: TGTGCCAGCAGCTTGGCCCCGTCGCGGGACAGGGACCGCGAGCAGTACTTC. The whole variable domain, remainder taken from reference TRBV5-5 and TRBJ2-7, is DAGVTQSPTHLIKTRGQQVTLRCSPISGHKSVSWYQQVLGQGPQFIFQYYEKEERGRGNFPDRFSARQFPNYSSELNVNALLLGDSALYLCASSLAPSRDRDREQYFGPGTRLTVT.